This T cell receptor beta chain was recovered during a study of blood T cell repertoires in COVID-19. Across the whole study: Samples of COVID-19 (acute and convalescent) were obtained from the United States, Italy and Spain.

TCRdb keeps only in-frame clones here, not all; method: immunoSEQ multiplex PCR. The sample holds 250,000 to 350,000 clones; around 90% are singletons and the top ten take under 8%. The CDR3 is made up of 15 amino acids. CDR1 and CDR2 (germline): LNHDA, SQIVND (reference sequence). Trimming stripped 3 bases from V and 0 bases from J, with 9 bases between. This receptor was obtained from a man between 18 and 35 years old who had recovered from COVID-19. The J gene is TRBJ2-1, the V gene TRBV19; D is unclear. Sequencing was carried out using peripheral blood. CDR3 nucleotide sequence: TGTGCCAGTAGTATCCGAGAGAACTCCTACAATGAGCAGTTCTTC. It is translated as CASSIRENSYNEQFF.